A selection of T cell receptor beta chains follows, all from one sample in a study of blood T cell repertoires in COVID-19. Only in-frame clones appear in the TCRdb table, and some are missing; sequencing was by immunoSEQ multiplex PCR. There are approximately 210,000 clones in the sample; about four fifths occur only once, and more than 10% lies in the top ten. The sample comprised peripheral blood. The source is a woman aged 40 to 55 with acute or convalescent COVID-19. The CDR3 runs from the conserved cysteine through the conserved F or W. The D gene is left open where the match is weak. Clone size, where shown, is once, few, many, or a class for clones that have expanded.

V gene	clone size	D gene	J gene	CDR3 protein	CDR3 DNA
TRBV7-2	few	.	TRBJ2-7	CASSSLYEQYF	TGTGCCAGCAGCTCCCTCTACGAGCAGTACTTC
TRBV4-1	.	.	TRBJ1-1	CASSQGLVQGTEAFF	TGCGCCAGCAGCCAAGGTTTGGTACAGGGCACTGAAGCTTTCTTT
TRBV24-1	medium-sized	.	TRBJ2-7	CATSDLGRLSSYEQYF	TGTGCCACCAGTGATTTAGGCAGGTTGAGCTCCTACGAGCAGTACTTC
TRBV2	once	TRBD1	TRBJ1-4	CASRVDRGGEKLFF	TGTGCCAGCAGAGTCGACAGGGGAGGTGAAAAACTGTTTTTT
TRBV6-5	many	.	TRBJ1-3	CASRKGVNSGNTIYF	TGTGCCAGCAGGAAGGGGGTTAACTCTGGAAACACCATATATTTT
TRBV27	few	.	TRBJ2-7	CASTARGGNYEQYF	TGTGCCAGCACCGCCCGCGGCGGAAACTACGAGCAGTACTTC
TRBV6-1	.	.	TRBJ2-1	CASSERPSSYNEQFF	TGTGCCAGCAGTGAACGGCCTAGCTCCTACAATGAGCAGTTCTTC
TRBV30	once	TRBD1	TRBJ2-7	CAWSVNNMGTGSDEQYF	TGTGCCTGGAGTGTAAATAATATGGGGACAGGGTCGGACGAGCAGTACTTC
TRBV3-1/TRBV3-2	.	.	TRBJ1-1	CASSHRGERAFF	TGTGCCAGCAGCCATCGGGGGGAACGAGCTTTCTTT
TRBV19	.	TRBD1	TRBJ1-1	CASSDHRGWTEAFF	TGTGCCAGTAGTGATCACAGGGGATGGACTGAAGCTTTCTTT
TRBV6-4	.	.	TRBJ2-1	CASSELPENEQFF	TGTGCCAGCAGTGAACTACCTGAAAATGAGCAGTTCTTC
TRBV7-2	.	.	TRBJ1-2	CASRRRGFNYGYTF	TGTGCCAGCAGAAGAAGGGGGTTTAACTATGGCTACACCTTC
TRBV13	.	.	TRBJ2-1	CASSYPHALREQFF	TGTGCCAGCAGCTACCCGCACGCACTTCGTGAGCAGTTCTTC
TRBV11-2	.	.	TRBJ2-5	CASSWALRGVQETQYF	TGTGCCAGCAGCTGGGCCCTCAGGGGGGTTCAAGAGACCCAGTACTTC
TRBV5-1	.	.	TRBJ2-1	CASSLVAGHPNEQFF	TGCGCCAGCAGCTTGGTTGCGGGCCACCCCAATGAGCAGTTCTTC
TRBV25-1	.	TRBD1	TRBJ1-6	CASSDRSGTGNSPLHF	TGTGCCAGCAGTGATCGGAGCGGGACAGGGAATTCACCCCTCCACTTT
TRBV5-8	few	.	TRBJ2-7	CASSHRQALYEQYF	TGTGCCAGCAGCCACCGACAGGCGCTCTACGAGCAGTACTTC
TRBV7-2	.	.	TRBJ1-2	CASSLMNGGLGDYGYTF	TGTGCCAGCAGCTTAATGAACGGGGGGCTTGGGGACTATGGCTACACCTTC
TRBV24-1	.	.	TRBJ1-1	CATSDLEGKETEAFF	TGTGCCACCAGTGATTTGGAGGGTAAAGAGACTGAAGCTTTCTTT
TRBV7-6	.	TRBD2	TRBJ2-2	CASSPLKRESTGELFF	TGTGCCAGCAGCCCCTTGAAGCGGGAGTCGACCGGGGAGCTGTTTTTT
TRBV15	.	.	TRBJ2-7	CATSRDRRGLDEQYF	TGTGCCACCAGCAGAGATCGGAGGGGGCTCGACGAGCAGTACTTC
TRBV18	.	TRBD1	TRBJ1-6	CASSTDRGFNSPLHF	TGTGCCAGCTCAACGGACAGGGGATTTAATTCACCCCTCCACTTT
TRBV18	.	.	TRBJ1-5	CASSPQTGEGPQHF	TGTGCCAGCTCACCACAGACGGGGGAAGGGCCCCAGCATTTT
TRBV5-1	few	TRBD2	TRBJ2-7	CASSLATGGIYEQYF	TGCGCCAGCAGCTTGGCGACGGGGGGGATCTACGAGCAGTACTTC
TRBV7-7	few	.	TRBJ2-1	CASSPQEFGDRFF	TGTGCCAGCAGCCCTCAAGAGTTCGGGGATCGGTTCTTC
TRBV4-2	.	.	TRBJ2-7	CASSQGGQGNEQYF	TGTGCCAGCAGCCAAGGGGGCCAGGGGAACGAGCAGTACTTC
TRBV19	.	TRBD2	TRBJ2-3	CASSLRGAGGGTDTQYF	TGTGCCAGTAGCCTGCGCGGAGCGGGAGGAGGCACAGATACGCAGTATTTT
TRBV5-8	.	TRBD2	TRBJ2-7	CASSFGGSSYEQYF	TGTGCCAGCAGCTTCGGGGGGAGCTCCTACGAGCAGTACTTC
TRBV5-1	.	TRBD2	TRBJ2-6	CATREGAGANVLTF	TGCGCCACCAGGGAGGGTGCGGGGGCCAACGTCCTGACTTTC
TRBV2	.	TRBD2	TRBJ2-1	CASRETSGSSYNEQFF	TGTGCCAGCAGAGAGACTAGCGGGAGCTCCTACAATGAGCAGTTCTTC